One sample yielded the 11 T cell receptor beta chains listed below, sequenced in a study of cytomegalovirus exposure and HLA in healthy donors. This PCR relied on a set of 60 Vbeta primers and 13 Jbeta primers. The assay was immunoSEQ multiplex PCR, and TCRdb's table has in-frame clones only and misses some. There are 200,000 to 250,000 clones in the sample; over 65% occur only once, and 0.6% to 0.65% lies in the top ten. Input material: PBMCs. These receptors originate from a man in his late teens or twenties in good health and CMV-seronegative.

The chain has TRBV5-6 and TRBJ2-1, with 12 bases that match TRBD2. The CDR3 consists of 19 residues. Unmatched junction bases numbered 21, after V lost 2 bases and J lost 12 bases. Looked up from germline, CDR1 is SGHDT and CDR2 is YYEEEE. CDR3 coding DNA: TGTGCCAGCAGCTTACATCCGGGACTAGCGGGTGCAAAGGTTCAGGGGCAGTTCTTC. Translated, it gives CASSLHPGLAGAKVQGQFF.

This chain joins TRBV5-4 and TRBJ1-5, with D unresolved. The germline V and J ends were trimmed by 4 bases and 5 bases, with 22 bases remaining between them. CDR1 is SGHNT and CDR2 is YYREEE in the germline V gene (reference sequence). This CDR3 is 17 amino acids long. In DNA, the CDR3 is TGTGCCAGCAGCCCATCTACGAGGGAACTACACGATCAGCCCCAGCATTTT. It encodes CASSPSTRELHDQPQHF.

This sequence joins TRBV7-8 and TRBJ2-5, with D perhaps matching TRBD2 (6 bases). The CDR3 totals 12 residues. Germline values: CDR1 SGHVS, CDR2 FQNEAQ. Trimming took 3 bases from V and 5 from J, leaving 7 bases between them. This CDR3 reads CASSFGGETQYF. CDR3 sequence (DNA): TGTGCCAGCAGCTTCGGGGGTGAGACCCAGTACTTC.

The J gene is TRBJ2-3, the V gene TRBV9, with a weak D call TRBD2 (5 bases). V was shortened by 3 bases and J by 1 base, with 15 bases between the two germline ends. In germline, CDR1 is SGDLS, CDR2 YYNGEE. The CDR3 has 16 amino acids. CDR3 coding DNA: TGTGCCAGCAGCGATCCACGAGGGCAGCGCACAGATACGCAGTATTTT. Its translation is CASSDPRGQRTDTQYF.

With regard to this clone: Other DNA sequences in the same sample also yield this CDR3. The rearrangement joins TRBV19 to TRBJ1-1; maybe TRBD1 (5 bases). This CDR3 region has 13 residues. Looked up from germline, CDR1 is LNHDA and CDR2 is SQIVND (reference sequence). The germline V and J ends were trimmed by 3 bases and 1 base, with 6 bases remaining between them. CDR3 protein: CASSIGGNTEAFF. The CDR3 DNA reads as TGTGCCAGTAGTATCGGGGGGAACACTGAAGCTTTCTTT.

In nucleotides, the CDR3 is TGTGCCAGCAGCTTGGACTGGGAGCAGTTCTTC. This gives the protein CASSLDWEQFF. The chain employs TRBV5-4 and TRBJ2-1; D unresolved. CDR1 is SGHNT, CDR2 YYREEE, per germline (reference sequence). There are 11 residues in the CDR3. Trimming took 0 bases from V and 10 from J, leaving 5 bases between them.

The chain employs TRBV19 and TRBJ2-5; TRBD2 might be the D (5 bases). This CDR3 comprises 13 residues. The V end lost 6 bases, the J end lost 5 bases, and 13 bases lay between the germline ends. In germline, CDR1 is LNHDA, CDR2 SQIVND (reference sequence). The CDR3 reads CASSYRGWETQYF. Written as DNA, the CDR3 is TGTGCCAGTAGCTATCGCGGGTGGGAGACCCAGTACTTC.

The chain employs TRBV2 and TRBJ2-5; D might be TRBD2 (6 bases). Germline assignment: CDR1 SNHLY and CDR2 FYNNEI. The CDR3 contains 12 residues. The CDR3 protein is CASRGSRETQYF. The CDR3, as DNA: TGTGCTTCGCGGGGATCCCGAGAGACCCAGTACTTC.

The table lists this clone with a few counts. The CDR3 nucleotides read TGTGCCAGCGTCCGGGCGGGAGAGACCCAGTACTTC. It encodes CASVRAGETQYF. The chain has TRBV6-1 and TRBJ2-5, with D maybe TRBD2 (5 bases). Germline V gene lookup returns CDR1 MNHNS and CDR2 SASEGT. V was pared by 8 bases and J by 4 bases, with 11 bases between. The CDR3 covers 12 residues.

The rearrangement joins TRBV29-1 to TRBJ2-5, with TRBD1 identical over 10 bases. V shed 1 base and J 4 bases; nucleotides not matched to a gene: 9. From germline, CDR1 is SQVTM and CDR2 ANQGSEA. The CDR3 runs to 16 residues. CDR3 DNA: TGCAGCGTTGAAGTCCGGGACAGGGGATCGAGAGAGACCCAGTACTTC. It codes for CSVEVRDRGSRETQYF.

The chain recombines TRBV6-1 with TRBJ1-2; 7 positions match TRBD1. The length of the CDR3 is 15 residues. Germline trimming cut 1 base from V and 5 bases from J; bases unmatched to any gene: 7. Germline V gene lookup returns CDR1 MNHNS and CDR2 SASEGT. CDR3 in DNA: TGTGCCAGCAGTGAAGGGGTAGGGGGCGCGTATGGCTACACCTTC. It is translated as CASSEGVGGAYGYTF.